A selection of T cell receptor beta chains follows, all from one sample in a study of blood T cell repertoires in COVID-19. The data were produced by immunoSEQ multiplex PCR, yet TCRdb's version contains in-frame clones alone and is incomplete. The sample contains approximately 260,000 clones, 86% of which appear only once. Sequenced material: peripheral blood. The receptors originated from a man younger than 35 with active or convalescent COVID-19. Both conserved end residues are trimmed from each CDR3.

J: TRBJ1-6
V: TRBV5-4
CDR3: ASSLDPAGAGSPLH

J: TRBJ2-5
V: TRBV6-5
CDR3: ASRDLRVRETQY

J: TRBJ1-2
V: TRBV30
CDR3: AWDTGGGGYT

J: TRBJ2-5
V: TRBV9
CDR3: ASSVGTVETQY

J: TRBJ2-5
V: TRBV7-9
CDR3: ATPVGGPQETQY

J: TRBJ2-1
V: TRBV3-1/TRBV3-2
CDR3: ASRGIQINEQF

J: TRBJ2-7
V: TRBV7-9
CDR3: ASSLRAGYAEQY

J: TRBJ1-3
V: TRBV7-2
CDR3: ASSFGQGYGNTIY

J: TRBJ2-7
V: TRBV30
CDR3: ARTTPAGDEQY

J: TRBJ2-3
V: TRBV7-2
CDR3: ASSLVWKRADTQY

J: TRBJ2-1
V: TRBV5-6
CDR3: ASSSSDEQF

J: TRBJ2-2
V: TRBV6-5
CDR3: ASMGLVSAGELF

J: TRBJ1-2
V: TRBV5-1
CDR3: ASSLKMEGQGALGYT

J: TRBJ2-3
V: TRBV6-5
CDR3: ATGGSTDTQY

J: TRBJ2-5
V: TRBV27
CDR3: ASSLWRDYQETQY

J: TRBJ2-2
V: TRBV18
CDR3: ASSPFLQRPETGELF

J: TRBJ1-1
V: TRBV24-1
CDR3: ATVGGDTGSEAF

J: TRBJ1-2
V: TRBV6-6
CDR3: ASRRDYEGYGYT

J: TRBJ2-7
V: TRBV12-3/TRBV12-4
CDR3: ASSLGQTYEQY

J: TRBJ2-1
V: TRBV28
CDR3: ASSSQRTPHNEQF

J: TRBJ2-1
V: TRBV3-1/TRBV3-2
CDR3: ASSQDRMAGGPVNEQF

J: TRBJ1-2
V: TRBV28
CDR3: ASRSGTNYGYT

J: TRBJ2-4
V: TRBV27
CDR3: ASRTSGLGVAKNIQY

J: TRBJ1-3
V: TRBV5-4
CDR3: ASSLFSLSGNTIY

J: TRBJ2-1
V: TRBV14
CDR3: ASSLVAGALGEQF

J: TRBJ2-1
V: TRBV5-1
CDR3: ASSPGIGDSWDEQF

J: TRBJ2-1
V: TRBV5-1
CDR3: ASTQDYNEQF

J: TRBJ2-7
V: TRBV7-2
CDR3: ASSSDRGIVEQY

J: TRBJ2-5
V: TRBV11-3
CDR3: ASSFYTGRETQY

J: TRBJ2-2
V: TRBV6-1
CDR3: ASSEILAGSGVINTGELF

J: TRBJ1-4
V: TRBV27
CDR3: ASSLDRNNEKLF

J: TRBJ1-2
V: TRBV9
CDR3: ASSVGGPFYGYT

J: TRBJ2-1
V: TRBV5-1
CDR3: ASSLGQGGSYNEQF

J: TRBJ1-1
V: TRBV5-4
CDR3: ASSLPGDNTEAF

J: TRBJ2-5
V: TRBV2
CDR3: ASSDLSAGRETQY

J: TRBJ2-3
V: TRBV30
CDR3: AWSAGTSRFGDTQY

J: TRBJ1-3
V: TRBV12-5
CDR3: ASGSPFDRGIENTIY